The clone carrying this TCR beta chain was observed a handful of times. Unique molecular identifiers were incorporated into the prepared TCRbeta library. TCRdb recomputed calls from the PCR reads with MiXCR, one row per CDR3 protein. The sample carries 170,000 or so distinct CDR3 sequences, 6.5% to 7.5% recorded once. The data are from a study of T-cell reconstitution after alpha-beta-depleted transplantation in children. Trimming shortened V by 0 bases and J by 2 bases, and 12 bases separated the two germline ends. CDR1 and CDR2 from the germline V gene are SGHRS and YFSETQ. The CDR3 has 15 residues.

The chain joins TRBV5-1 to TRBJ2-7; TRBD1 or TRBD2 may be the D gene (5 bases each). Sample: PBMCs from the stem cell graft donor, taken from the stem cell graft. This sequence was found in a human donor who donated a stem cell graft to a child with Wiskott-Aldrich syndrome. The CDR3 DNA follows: TGCGCCAGCAGCTTGGACCCCGGGGCTACCTACGAGCAGTACTTC. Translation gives CASSLDPGATYEQYF.